Below, 9 T cell receptor beta chains from the same sample are listed, as sequenced in a study of blood T cell repertoires in COVID-19 (dated by TCRdb to the early 2020s). Library method: the immunoSEQ multiplex PCR assay. As stored in TCRdb, this immuneACCESS dataset retains in-frame rearrangements with V and J assigned. A fraction of the clones does not appear; measured against another copy, unresolved V genes explain less than half of the discrepancy, and the remainder lacks a known reason. This sample gives under 70,000 clones in total; 73% of them show up just once. The ten top clones hold around 13% of the sample. Sequencing was carried out using peripheral blood. The receptors shown here come from an older woman with acute or convalescent COVID-19.

The V call is TRBV14, the J call TRBJ1-1; D remains unclear. The germline gives CDR1 SGHDN, CDR2 FVKESK. The length of the CDR3 is 18 residues. Trimming took off 4 bases at V and 1 base at J, with 22 bases between the two ends. CDR3 nucleotides: TGTGCCAGCAGCCGTTCCGGCTCCTGGTCGTGGAGGAACACTGAAGCTTTCTTT. This sequence encodes CASSRSGSWSWRNTEAFF.

The chain has TRBV3-1 (or the pseudogene TRBV3-2) and TRBJ2-3, with 12 bases lining up with TRBD2. Germline V gene sequence: CDR1 LGHDT, CDR2 YNNKEL (reference sequence). The CDR3 covers 15 residues. Trimming cost V 3 bases and J 4 bases; bases outside gene matches: 2. The CDR3 here is CASSHLAGGADTQYF. The CDR3 nucleotides are TGTGCCAGCAGCCACCTAGCGGGGGGGGCAGATACGCAGTATTTT.

The V call is TRBV19, the J call TRBJ1-1; a possible D gene is TRBD1 (5 bases). The CDR3 runs to 14 residues. V was clipped by 3 bases and J by 0 bases, with 8 bases between them. Germline CDR1 is LNHDA and CDR2 is SQIVND (reference sequence). This CDR3 reads CASSIGAMNTEAFF. The DNA for the CDR3 is TGTGCCAGTAGTATTGGGGCCATGAACACTGAAGCTTTCTTT.

The chain couples TRBV5-4 to TRBJ1-2; D is uncertain. Germline V gene sequence: CDR1 SGHNT, CDR2 YYREEE (reference sequence). Between the trimmed V and J ends, which lost 4 bases and 1 base, there was a span of 11 bases. This CDR3 has 14 amino acids. For the CDR3, the DNA is TGTGCCAGCAGCCCCGATCGGTTTAACTATGGCTACACCTTC. Translation gives CASSPDRFNYGYTF.

This chain uses TRBV29-1 with TRBJ1-2, with unresolved D. Trimming cost V 4 bases and J 5 bases, with 14 bases left between them. The germline gives CDR1 SQVTM, CDR2 ANQGSEA. The CDR3 consists of 13 residues. CDR3 coding DNA: TGCAGCGTTGTTCCTGGTCTGGAGTATGGCTACACCTTC. Amino acids: CSVVPGLEYGYTF.

The chain recombines TRBV18 with TRBJ1-4; D gene ambiguous. Germline CDR1 is KGHSH and CDR2 is LQKENI. The V and J ends lost 0 bases and 6 bases respectively, with 17 bases between them. This CDR3 contains 17 residues. This CDR3 reads CASSPPSIRIHDEKLFF. The CDR3 nucleotides read TGTGCCAGCTCACCACCTAGTATTCGTATTCACGATGAAAAACTGTTTTTT.

V and J are TRBV15 and TRBJ1-4; D is unresolved. With 3 bases removed from V and 4 bases from J, the gap between germline ends came to 12 bases. The germline V gene encodes CDR1 LNHNV and CDR2 YYDKDF (reference sequence). The CDR3 loop spans 15 amino acids. The CDR3: CATSRGGGFNEKLFF. The CDR3 DNA follows: TGTGCCACCAGCAGGGGCGGAGGGTTTAATGAAAAACTGTTTTTT. The variable domain in full, with the rest retrieved from reference TRBV15 and TRBJ1-4, is DAMVIQNPRYQVTQFGKPVTLSCSQTLNHNVMYWYQQKSSQAPKLLFHYYDKDFNNEADTPDNFQSRRPNTSFCFLDIRSPGLGDTAMYLCATSRGGGFNEKLFFGSGTQLSVL.

The sample holds a few counts of this clone. The chain carries TRBV6-5 and TRBJ1-2; no firm D call. The CDR3 consists of 13 residues. Deletions cut 4 bases from V and 4 bases from J, with 10 bases between. CDR1 MNHEY and CDR2 SVGAGI come from the germline V gene. CDR3: CASSLPASYGYTF. The CDR3 DNA sequence: TGTGCCAGCAGTTTGCCAGCGAGCTATGGCTACACCTTC.

In nucleotides, the CDR3 is TGTGCCTCCTCAGGGGGCAACACTGAAGCTTTCTTT. Its protein is CASSGGNTEAFF. The rearrangement joins TRBV30 to TRBJ1-1; the match to TRBD1 covers 8 bases. The CDR3 is 12 amino acids. The germline CDR1 and CDR2 sequences are GTSNPN and SVGIG (reference sequence). V was clipped by 7 bases and J by 2 bases; unmatched bases: 3.